Following are 17 T cell receptor beta chains from one sample sequenced in a study of sequential checkpoint blockade in melanoma (dated by TCRdb to between 2017 and 2020). Taken with the paper, the label for treatment or condition translates to: randomized to nivolumab then ipilimumab (arm A) or the reverse (arm B). Library method: the immunoSEQ multiplex PCR assay. TCRdb mirrors the immuneACCESS table, restricted to in-frame sequences. Some clones are absent from its copies; in checked studies, under half trace to an unresolved V gene, and the reason for the others is unknown. Here the sample has some 30,000 clones; under 90% occur a single time. The leading ten clones occupy approximately 20% of the sample. The sample was CD8+ T cells sorted from blood (inferred from file names), taken from a patient given nivolumab and ipilimumab in sequence. These receptor sequences come from a human donor with melanoma.

The chain links TRBV27 to TRBJ2-5; a weak D match, TRBD1 (5 bases). The CDR3 length is 14 residues. Trimming cost V 7 bases and J 2 bases, with 14 bases left between them. Germline CDR1 and CDR2: MNHEY and SMNVEV (reference sequence). CDR3 DNA: TGTGCCAGCACCCCGCAGGGATTACAAGAGACCCAGTACTTC. It translates to CASTPQGLQETQYF.

The chain carries TRBV2 and TRBJ2-5; D unclear. This CDR3 spans 14 amino acids. Germline CDR1 reads SNHLY; CDR2 reads FYNNEI. The V end was cut by 7 bases, the J end by 1 base, with 13 bases between. Here the CDR3 DNA reads TGTGCCAGCACATCTAGGAACTTCCAAGAGACCCAGTACTTC. This gives the protein CASTSRNFQETQYF.

This clone turned up a few times. The chain has TRBV6-5 and TRBJ1-5; no firm D call. Germline values: CDR1 MNHEY, CDR2 SVGAGI. The CDR3 runs to 13 residues. The V end was cut by 0 bases, the J end by 7 bases, with 7 bases between. CDR3 DNA: TGTGCCAGCAGTTACTCGACTGGGCAGCCCCAGCATTTT. Its translation is CASSYSTGQPQHF.

CDR3 nucleotides: TGTGCCAGCAGTTCCCCCGAGGACTATGGCTACACCTTC. Translating it yields CASSSPEDYGYTF. This chain joins TRBV2 and TRBJ1-2; D gene unclear. Germline V lookup: CDR1 SNHLY, CDR2 FYNNEI. The CDR3 sequence is 13 residues long. Trimming left V 5 bases short and J 3 bases short, with 10 bases between. The full variable domain, completed using reference TRBV2 and TRBJ1-2, is EPEVTQTPSHQVTQMGQEVILRCVPISNHLYFYWYRQILGQKVEFLVSFYNNEISEKSEIFDDQFSVERPDGSNFTLKIRSTKLEDSAMYFCASSSPEDYGYTFGSGTRLTVV.

This chain uses TRBV7-9 with TRBJ2-1, with D tentatively TRBD1 (5 bases). The CDR3 runs to 12 residues. The V end was cut by 5 bases, the J end by 10 bases, with 12 bases between. In germline, CDR1 is SEHNR, CDR2 FQNEAQ (reference sequence). The CDR3 region has the DNA TGTGCCAGCAGCCTGGGTAAGGGGGAGCAGTTCTTC. This translates into CASSLGKGEQFF.

The rearrangement joins TRBV19 to TRBJ2-3; 13 bases map to TRBD2. V shed 5 bases and J 6 bases; nucleotides not matched to a gene: 5. The germline V gene has CDR1 LNHDA and CDR2 SQIVND (reference sequence). This CDR3 is built from 15 residues. CDR3 nucleotide sequence: TGTGCCAGTAGTGTGGGGACTAGCGGGGTTGATACGCAGTATTTT. Its protein is CASSVGTSGVDTQYF.

V and J are TRBV2 and TRBJ1-4, with TRBD1 matching 8 bases. This CDR3 is 15 amino acids long. Germline values: CDR1 SNHLY, CDR2 FYNNEI. V lost 7 bases, J lost 7 bases, and 11 bases stayed unmatched. CDR3 protein: CASISQGAWGEKLFF. CDR3 DNA sequence: TGTGCCAGCATCTCCCAGGGGGCTTGGGGTGAAAAACTGTTTTTT.

The chain links TRBV28 to TRBJ2-7; 7 bases are a match to TRBD1. Germline CDR1 MDHEN, CDR2 SYDVKM. The CDR3 consists of 16 residues. After removal of 3 bases from V and 0 bases from J, the junction contained 8 bases not matched to a gene. CDR3 loop: CASSFPGQASSYEQYF. DNA for the CDR3: TGTGCCAGCAGTTTCCCCGGACAGGCCAGCTCCTACGAGCAGTACTTC.

The rearrangement joins TRBV5-5 to TRBJ1-4, with TRBD1 matching 7 bases. V lost 4 bases, J lost 0 bases, and 6 bases stayed unmatched. This CDR3 comprises 16 residues. Per the germline V gene, CDR1 is SGHKS and CDR2 is YYEKEE (reference sequence). CDR3 sequence reads: CASSPDRTATNEKLFF. The CDR3 nucleotides read TGTGCCAGCAGCCCGGACAGGACCGCAACTAATGAAAAACTGTTTTTT.

The V call is TRBV2, the J call TRBJ2-4; 9 positions match TRBD2. V was clipped by 6 bases and J by 6 bases; unmatched bases: 15. CDR1 SNHLY and CDR2 FYNNEI come from the germline V gene. The CDR3 sequence is 17 residues long. CDR3 sequence (DNA): TGTGCCAGCAGGAAGGGGGTTACCGAGACTAGCGGAAACATTCAGTACTTC. Its translation: CASRKGVTETSGNIQYF.

The gene calls are TRBV7-9 and TRBJ2-1; TRBD2 is a possible D gene (6 bases). This CDR3 region has 16 residues. Germline values: CDR1 SEHNR, CDR2 FQNEAQ (reference sequence). Deletions cut 5 bases from V and 4 bases from J, with 18 bases between. The CDR3 bases are TGTGCCAGCAGCCTCCGACCGCGCGGGAAATACAATGAGCAGTTCTTC. This codes for CASSLRPRGKYNEQFF.

The rearrangement links TRBV5-6 to TRBJ2-5, with no clear D. With the DNA end fitting TRBJ2-7 better, the J assignment may be wrong. The CDR3 consists of 13 residues. The germline V gene has CDR1 SGHDT and CDR2 YYEEEE. The CDR3 loop is CASSLAFSYEQYF. The DNA for the CDR3 is TGTGCCAGCAGCTTGGCCTTCTCCTACGAGCAGTACTTC.

The rearrangement joins TRBV4-1 to TRBJ1-2; possible D gene TRBD1, 5 bases. V dropped 1 base and J dropped 2 bases, with 14 bases sitting between them. Germline-derived CDR1 and CDR2 are MGHRA and YSYEKL. This CDR3 has 16 residues. CDR3 coding DNA: TGCGCCAGCAGCCAAGCCCCGGGACTCCCGAACTATGGCTACACCTTC. Translating it yields CASSQAPGLPNYGYTF.

The genes are TRBV2 and TRBJ2-7, with 14 bases lining up with TRBD2. The CDR3 consists of 17 residues. V shed 6 bases, J shed 7 bases, and the junction held 14 bases outside the gene matches. Germline-derived CDR1 and CDR2 are SNHLY and FYNNEI. CDR3 in amino acids: CASREGLAGVLTDEQYF. The CDR3 region has the DNA TGTGCCAGCAGAGAGGGACTAGCGGGAGTCCTCACGGATGAGCAGTACTTC. Looking up the rest from reference TRBV2 and TRBJ2-7 gives the full variable domain: EPEVTQTPSHQVTQMGQEVILRCVPISNHLYFYWYRQILGQKVEFLVSFYNNEISEKSEIFDDQFSVERPDGSNFTLKIRSTKLEDSAMYFCASREGLAGVLTDEQYFGPGTRLTVT.

This chain joins TRBV5-1 and TRBJ2-7, with D tentatively TRBD2 (5 bases). CDR1 is SGHRS, CDR2 YFSETQ, per germline. Trimming cost V 4 bases and J 3 bases, with 17 bases left between them. The CDR3 loop spans 15 amino acids. The CDR3 loop reads CASSQGEGMIYEQYF. The CDR3 region has the DNA TGCGCCAGCAGCCAAGGCGAGGGAATGATCTACGAGCAGTACTTC. Looking up the rest from reference TRBV5-1 and TRBJ2-7 gives the full variable domain: KAGVTQTPRYLIKTRGQQVTLSCSPISGHRSVSWYQQTPGQGLQFLFEYFSETQRNKGNFPGRFSGRQFSNSRSEMNVSTLELGDSALYLCASSQGEGMIYEQYFGPGTRLTVT.

The J gene is TRBJ2-2, the V gene TRBV2, with 7 nucleotides matching TRBD1. The trim removed 5 bases at V and 6 bases at J, leaving 9 bases unmatched. Germline V CDR1 and CDR2: SNHLY, FYNNEI. CDR3 length: 15 residues. The CDR3 sequence is CASSIWPGGSGELFF. Here the CDR3 DNA reads TGTGCCAGCAGTATTTGGCCAGGGGGATCCGGGGAGCTGTTTTTT.

This clone was counted only a few times. The V and J genes are TRBV7-9 and TRBJ2-1, with 13 bases identical to TRBD2. V was clipped by 5 bases and J by 2 bases; unmatched bases: 6. There are 17 residues in the CDR3. Germline V gene data show CDR1 as SEHNR and CDR2 as FQNEAQ (reference sequence). CDR3 region: CASSPTGLAGAYNEQFF. The CDR3 nucleotides read TGTGCCAGCAGCCCCACTGGACTAGCGGGAGCCTACAATGAGCAGTTCTTC.